The T cell receptor (beta chain) under discussion was sequenced for a study of response to subunit inactivated influenza vaccine. This clonotype was seen a few times. A single record per CDR3 protein comes from TCRdb applying MiXCR to the RT-PCR reads. The sample lists roughly 460,000 distinct CDR3 sequences; approximately 10% were seen once. This TCR derives from a man in his fifties who received an inactivated influenza vaccine. The sequences come from PBMCs from blood, collected 45 days after vaccination.

The CDR3 DNA is TGTGCCAGCAGCCCTACCCCAGGGTTCATTCAGTACTTC. Protein product: CASSPTPGFIQYF. The V call is TRBV28, the J call TRBJ2-4; a possible D gene is TRBD1 (5 bases). Germline V gene lookup returns CDR1 MDHEN and CDR2 SYDVKM. The CDR3 has 13 residues. The V end lost 6 bases, the J end lost 9 bases, and 15 bases lay between the germline ends. Complete variable domain (other parts from reference TRBV28 and TRBJ2-4): DVKVTQSSRYLVKRTGEKVFLECVQDMDHENMFWYRQDPGLGLRLIYFSYDVKMKEKGDIPEGYSVSREKKERFSLILESASTNQTSMYLCASSPTPGFIQYFGAGTRLSVL.